This TCR beta chain was recovered during a study of blood T cell repertoires in COVID-19. The wider study: COVID-19 samples collected from the United States, Italy and Spain covered acute and convalescent phases.

The V gene lost 4 bases and the J gene lost 5 bases, with 13 bases spanning the gap. The CDR3 is 15 amino acids. Germline V gene lookup returns CDR1 SGDLS and CDR2 YYNGEE. Seattle patients were enrolled while actively infected and followed longitudinally. Original processing methods: Reference gene primer amplification yielded estimated nucleated cell counts. Assay: immunoSEQ multiplex PCR; the TCRdb copy retains only in-frame clones and omits some. The V and J calls and the clone size are those of that table, but D and trimming were determined from the DNA. The data contain about 170,000 clones, roughly 82% of them singletons.

This receptor was identified in a woman between 35 and 50 years old with COVID-19, enrolled during active disease. Sequences were obtained from peripheral blood. The chain links TRBV9 to TRBJ1-6; tentative D call: TRBD1 (5 bases). CDR3: CASSIAGTDNSPLHF. DNA of the CDR3: TGTGCCAGCAGCATCGCCGGGACTGATAATTCACCCCTCCACTTT.